Following are 30 T cell receptor beta chains from one sample sequenced in a study of cytomegalovirus exposure and HLA in healthy donors. The PCR contained 60 Vbeta and 13 Jbeta primers. Produced via immunoSEQ multiplex PCR; TCRdb's table is partial and in-frame only. The profile shows about 130,000 clones, 75% to 90% of them singletons. Sequencing was carried out using PBMCs. Receptor source: a woman aged 40 to 55 in good health and CMV-seronegative.

The chain links TRBV12-5 to TRBJ2-1, with 11 bases identical to TRBD2. The V gene's germline CDR1 is LGHNT and CDR2 FRNRAP. This CDR3 has 15 residues. The V segment lost 11 bases and the J segment 3 bases; nucleotides outside the gene matches: 9. The CDR3 DNA reads as TGTGCTTCAATCCCTACTAGCGGGGGCTACAATGAGCAGTTCTTC. Amino acid sequence: CASIPTSGGYNEQFF.

The chain carries TRBV6-1 and TRBJ2-4; 7 bases match TRBD2. CDR3 length: 18 amino acids. CDR1 and CDR2 from the germline V gene are MNHNS and SASEGT. Trimming removed 2 bases from V and 0 bases from J; junction bases left unmatched: 10. CDR3 sequence: CASSEFGGRALAKNIQYF. DNA for the CDR3: TGTGCCAGCAGTGAATTCGGAGGGAGGGCCCTAGCCAAAAACATTCAGTACTTC.

The J gene is TRBJ1-5, the V gene TRBV19, with 8 bases lining up with TRBD1. Trimming took 8 bases from V and 7 from J; bases not matched to a gene: 13. The CDR3 contains 15 residues. CDR1 LNHDA and CDR2 SQIVND come from the germline V gene (reference sequence). CDR3 loop: CASAVGQGAGQPQHF. In DNA, the CDR3 is TGTGCCAGTGCTGTCGGGCAGGGGGCTGGGCAGCCCCAGCATTTT.

This clone was detected a few times. One end of the junction fails to match germline, which may point to a read error. The genes are TRBV7-9 and TRBJ1-1; D remains unclear. CDR3 length equals 13 residues. Germline CDR1 SEHNR, CDR2 FQNEAQ (reference sequence). The CDR3 DNA is TGTTCCAGCAGGTCTCAGGAGAACACTGAAGCTTTCTTT. Translation: CSSRSQENTEAFF.

The chain couples TRBV6-5 to TRBJ2-1; 7 bases agree with TRBD1. This CDR3 region has 14 residues. Germline-derived CDR1 and CDR2 are MNHEY and SVGAGI. Unmatched junction bases numbered 12, after V lost 8 bases and J lost 8 bases. As DNA, the CDR3 is TGTGCCAGCCGGGCTGACAGGGAAGTCGATGAGCAGTTCTTC. This encodes CASRADREVDEQFF.

The chain combines TRBV7-9 with TRBJ1-1; D gene uncertain. The V gene lost 5 bases and the J gene lost 5 bases, with 9 bases spanning the gap. The CDR3 totals 12 residues. Germline values: CDR1 SEHNR, CDR2 FQNEAQ (reference sequence). CDR3 protein: CASSPPRTEAFF. In nucleotides, the CDR3 is TGTGCCAGCAGCCCCCCTCGGACTGAAGCTTTCTTT.

V usage is TRBV4-2 and J usage is TRBJ2-7, with 8 positions matching TRBD1. Unmatched junction bases numbered 14, after V lost 7 bases and J lost 0 bases. Germline CDR1 LGHNA, CDR2 YNFKEQ. The CDR3 has 17 amino acids. The CDR3 reads CASTAAVRTGLSYEQYF. CDR3 nucleotides: TGTGCCAGCACCGCGGCCGTGAGGACAGGGCTCTCCTACGAGCAGTACTTC.

This chain links TRBV5-1 with TRBJ2-3, with unresolved D. Trimming took 0 bases from V and 4 from J, leaving 15 bases between them. Germline loops: CDR1 SGHRS, CDR2 YFSETQ. This CDR3 is built from 16 residues. The CDR3 DNA sequence: TGCGCCAGCAGCTTGGAACAGCCCGCCTTCCCAGATACGCAGTATTTT. Amino acids: CASSLEQPAFPDTQYF.

V is TRBV7-8 and J is TRBJ2-1; 12 nucleotides align to TRBD2. The V and J ends lost 1 base and 9 bases, in that order; junction bases with no gene match: 7. This CDR3 is 16 amino acids long. The germline gives CDR1 SGHVS, CDR2 FQNEAQ. The CDR3 here is CASSLGGTSGWVEQFF. The DNA for the CDR3 is TGTGCCAGCAGCTTAGGGGGGACTAGCGGGTGGGTTGAGCAGTTCTTC.

J is TRBJ1-2 and V is TRBV7-2; a possible D gene is TRBD1 (5 bases). Germline V gene data show CDR1 as SGHTA and CDR2 as FQGNSA. V gave up 1 base and J gave up 4 bases, with 13 bases separating them. The CDR3 consists of 15 residues. CDR3 coding DNA: TGTGCCAGCAGCTTAGAGACAGCGGGACTCTATGGCTACACCTTC. Residues: CASSLETAGLYGYTF.

The CDR3 DNA sequence: TGTGCCAGCAGCCACGGACAGGGTGACTATGGCTACACCTTC. Translated: CASSHGQGDYGYTF. The chain carries TRBV9 and TRBJ1-2; 8 bases fit TRBD1. The germline V gene encodes CDR1 SGDLS and CDR2 YYNGEE. Germline trimming cut 4 bases from V and 3 bases from J; bases unmatched to any gene: 5. CDR3 size: 14 residues.

This clone was seen more than once but under ten times. This chain links TRBV4-3 with TRBJ1-1; perhaps TRBD1 as D (5 bases). The CDR3 spans 13 residues. Deletions cut 5 bases from V and 1 base from J, with 8 bases between. CDR1 and CDR2 from the germline V gene are LGHNA and YSLEER. Written as DNA, the CDR3 is TGCGCCAGCAGCGGGGCTGGGAACACTGAAGCTTTCTTT. Protein sequence: CASSGAGNTEAFF.

The CDR3 DNA reads TGTGCCAGCAGGGGGGGACTAGGCTCCTACGAGCAGTACTTC. It encodes CASRGGLGSYEQYF. This chain connects TRBV6-4 to TRBJ2-7, with 8 bases aligning to TRBD2. The CDR3 is 14 amino acids. After removal of 6 bases from V and 0 bases from J, the junction contained 4 bases not matched to a gene. Per germline, CDR1 MRHNA and CDR2 SNTAGT.

The table lists this clone with a few counts. The J gene is TRBJ2-7, the V gene TRBV5-1, with 8 bases lining up with TRBD1. Germline-derived CDR1 and CDR2 are SGHRS and YFSETQ. V was pared by 0 bases and J by 0 bases, with 2 bases of the junction left unmatched. The CDR3 is 15 amino acids. CDR3 DNA: TGCGCCAGCAGCTTGGGAACAGGGGGCTCCTACGAGCAGTACTTC. Residues: CASSLGTGGSYEQYF.

The genes are TRBV19 and TRBJ1-1; D perhaps matches TRBD1 (6 bases). Between the trimmed V and J ends, which lost 3 bases and 0 bases, there was a span of 17 bases. In germline, CDR1 is LNHDA, CDR2 SQIVND (reference sequence). CDR3 size: 17 residues. The CDR3: CASSITLRTAMNTEAFF. The CDR3 DNA sequence: TGTGCCAGTAGTATTACATTGCGGACAGCCATGAACACTGAAGCTTTCTTT.

The rearrangement joins TRBV9 to TRBJ2-7, with D perhaps matching TRBD2 (5 bases). The CDR3 has 14 amino acids. From germline, CDR1 is SGDLS and CDR2 YYNGEE. Trimming pared 0 bases from V and 5 bases from J, leaving 12 bases between. In DNA, the CDR3 is TGTGCCAGCAGCGTAGGAGGAACGGGGAACGAGCAGTACTTC. Translation: CASSVGGTGNEQYF.

The rearrangement links TRBV13 to TRBJ1-1, with TRBD1 identical over 8 bases. With V trimmed by 4 bases and J by 4 bases, 2 bases remained unmatched. CDR1 is PRHDT, CDR2 FYEKMQ, per germline (reference sequence). This CDR3 is built from 13 residues. Here the CDR3 DNA reads TGTGCCAGCAGCTCACAGGGGGTCACTGAAGCTTTCTTT. Encoded protein: CASSSQGVTEAFF.

V and J are TRBV7-8 and TRBJ2-3; 8 bases are a match to TRBD2. This CDR3 comprises 18 residues. V trimming: 1 base; J trimming: 0 bases; junction bases outside the gene matches: 9. Germline V CDR1 and CDR2: SGHVS, FQNEAQ. Here the CDR3 DNA reads TGTGCCAGCAGCTTAGAACGGGTCCGGGGGGGTAGCACAGATACGCAGTATTTT. It yields the protein CASSLERVRGGSTDTQYF.

The rearrangement links TRBV5-1 to TRBJ2-2, with D possibly TRBD2 on 5 matching bases. The germline V and J ends were trimmed by 1 base and 0 bases, with 22 bases remaining between them. The CDR3 extends over 20 amino acids. From germline, CDR1 is SGHRS and CDR2 YFSETQ. The CDR3 nucleotides read TGCGCCAGCAGCTTGATTCGGCAGACTAAGGGTGGCGCGAACACCGGGGAGCTGTTTTTT. It yields the protein CASSLIRQTKGGANTGELFF. Using reference TRBV5-1 and TRBJ2-2 for the parts outside the CDR3, the full variable domain is KAGVTQTPRYLIKTRGQQVTLSCSPISGHRSVSWYQQTPGQGLQFLFEYFSETQRNKGNFPGRFSGRQFSNSRSEMNVSTLELGDSALYLCASSLIRQTKGGANTGELFFGEGSRLTVL.

The CDR3 DNA reads TGTGCCAGCAGCTTATGTGGAGATGGTAGAAATCAGCCCCAGCATTTT. Its translation: CASSLCGDGRNQPQHF. V gene TRBV7-3 combines with J gene TRBJ1-5; D call uncertain. V lost 2 bases to trimming and J lost 4 bases, with 15 bases between them. The CDR3 totals 16 residues. Germline values: CDR1 SGHTA, CDR2 FQGTGA.

This chain links TRBV29-1 with TRBJ2-1; D perhaps matches TRBD1 (6 bases). Germline CDR1 SQVTM, CDR2 ANQGSEA. The germline V and J ends were trimmed by 4 bases and 3 bases, with 10 bases remaining between them. CDR3 length: 13 amino acids. In nucleotides, the CDR3 is TGCAGCGTTGGGGACACAAACTACAATGAGCAGTTCTTC. As protein: CSVGDTNYNEQFF.

In DNA form, the CDR3 reads TGTGCCAGCACCCCAGGAACGGGACAGGGCCTGGATACGCAGTATTTT. Amino acid sequence: CASTPGTGQGLDTQYF. This sequence joins TRBV7-8 and TRBJ2-3; 9 positions match TRBD1. This CDR3 has 16 residues. In germline, CDR1 is SGHVS, CDR2 FQNEAQ. Germline trimming cut 7 bases from V and 6 bases from J; bases unmatched to any gene: 14.

The chain carries TRBV7-6 and TRBJ1-5, with D uncertain. CDR1 is SGHVS, CDR2 FNYEAQ, per germline. This CDR3 has 14 residues. The V and J ends lost 4 bases and 0 bases respectively, with 7 bases between them. The CDR3 DNA is TGTGCCAGCAGCTCGGGAGGTAGCAATCAGCCCCAGCATTTT. Its protein product is CASSSGGSNQPQHF.

The V gene is TRBV15, the J gene TRBJ1-1, with 8 bases identical to TRBD1. Germline V CDR1 and CDR2: LNHNV, YYDKDF (reference sequence). The CDR3 covers 14 residues. The V and J ends lost 1 base and 4 bases, in that order; junction bases with no gene match: 2. CDR3 sequence reads: CATSRGGQVTEAFF. The CDR3 region has the DNA TGTGCCACCAGCAGAGGGGGACAGGTCACTGAAGCTTTCTTT.

The chain links TRBV5-1 to TRBJ1-2; D not certain. CDR3 length: 14 residues. Trimming stripped 4 bases from V and 6 bases from J, with 16 bases between. From germline, CDR1 is SGHRS and CDR2 YFSETQ. In DNA, the CDR3 is TGCGCCAGCAGCCCGAGAGGAGGGTATGATGGCTACACCTTC. Translating gives CASSPRGGYDGYTF.

This chain uses TRBV4-2 with TRBJ1-2; 8 bases align to TRBD1. The V segment lost 3 bases and the J segment 4 bases; nucleotides outside the gene matches: 13. CDR1 LGHNA and CDR2 YNFKEQ come from the germline V gene. This CDR3 has 17 residues. The CDR3 loop reads CASSQLGSDRVVYGYTF. The DNA of the CDR3 is TGTGCCAGCAGCCAGTTAGGTTCGGACAGGGTAGTCTATGGCTACACCTTC.

The chain couples TRBV9 to TRBJ2-7, with a tentative D call TRBD2 (6 bases). This CDR3 spans 14 amino acids. Trimming removed 2 bases from V and 4 bases from J, with 13 bases in between. Germline loops: CDR1 SGDLS, CDR2 YYNGEE. Here the CDR3 DNA reads TGTGCCAGCAGCGTTCGGGACGGGGGTTACGAGCAGTACTTC. It encodes CASSVRDGGYEQYF.

This chain links TRBV18 with TRBJ1-2; D is perhaps TRBD1 (5 bases). V dropped 7 bases and J dropped 8 bases, with 17 bases sitting between them. The CDR3 covers 13 residues. CDR1 is KGHSH, CDR2 LQKENI, per germline. This CDR3 is CASWQQGYNGYTF. The CDR3 nucleotides are TGTGCCAGCTGGCAGCAGGGCTATAACGGCTACACCTTC.

The V and J genes are TRBV14 and TRBJ2-5; D is ambiguous. From germline, CDR1 is SGHDN and CDR2 FVKESK. The CDR3 runs to 15 residues. The V end lost 2 bases, the J end lost 1 base, and 11 bases lay between the germline ends. The CDR3 region is CASSQPPGRQETQYF. CDR3 in DNA: TGTGCCAGCAGCCAACCCCCAGGCCGCCAAGAGACCCAGTACTTC.

The gene calls are TRBV2 and TRBJ1-1; unclear D gene. V was trimmed by 1 base and J by 6 bases, leaving 12 bases between them. The germline V gene encodes CDR1 SNHLY and CDR2 FYNNEI. The CDR3 totals 14 residues. The CDR3 sequence: CASSEGGLRAEAFF. CDR3 coding DNA: TGTGCCAGCAGTGAAGGGGGTCTGAGGGCTGAAGCTTTCTTT.